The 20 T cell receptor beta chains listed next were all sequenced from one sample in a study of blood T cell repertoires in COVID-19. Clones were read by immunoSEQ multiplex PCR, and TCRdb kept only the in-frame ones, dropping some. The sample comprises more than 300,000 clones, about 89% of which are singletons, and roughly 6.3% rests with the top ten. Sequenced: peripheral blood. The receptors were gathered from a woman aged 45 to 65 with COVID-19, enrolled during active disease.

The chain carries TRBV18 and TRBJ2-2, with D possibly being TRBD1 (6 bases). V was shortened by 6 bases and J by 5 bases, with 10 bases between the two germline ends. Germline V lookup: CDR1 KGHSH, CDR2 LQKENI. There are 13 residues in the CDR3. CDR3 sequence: CASSQQGTGELFF. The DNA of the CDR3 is TGTGCCAGCTCCCAACAGGGAACCGGGGAGCTGTTTTTT. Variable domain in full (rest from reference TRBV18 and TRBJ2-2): NAGVMQNPRHLVRRRGQEARLRCSPMKGHSHVYWYRQLPEEGLKFMVYLQKENIIDESGMPKERFSAEFPKEGPSILRIQQVVRGDSAAYFCASSQQGTGELFFGEGSRLTVL.

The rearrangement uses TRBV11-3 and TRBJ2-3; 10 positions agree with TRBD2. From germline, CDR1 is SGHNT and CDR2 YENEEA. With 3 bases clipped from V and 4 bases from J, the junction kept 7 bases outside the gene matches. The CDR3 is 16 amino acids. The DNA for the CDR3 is TGTGCCAGCAGCTTGAGATCTAGCGGGAGTGCAGATACGCAGTATTTT. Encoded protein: CASSLRSSGSADTQYF. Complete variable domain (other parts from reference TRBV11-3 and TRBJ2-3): EAGVVQSPRYKIIEKKQPVAFWCNPISGHNTLYWYLQNLGQGPELLIRYENEEAVDDSQLPKDRFSAERLKGVDSTLKIQPAELGDSAVYLCASSLRSSGSADTQYFGPGTRLTVL.

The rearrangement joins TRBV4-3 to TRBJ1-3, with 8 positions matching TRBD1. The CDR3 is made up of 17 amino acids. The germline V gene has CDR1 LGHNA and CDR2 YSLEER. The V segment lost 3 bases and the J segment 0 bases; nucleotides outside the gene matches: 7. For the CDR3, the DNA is TGCGCCAGCAGCCATGGGACAGGTTCAATCTCTGGAAACACCATATATTTT. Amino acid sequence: CASSHGTGSISGNTIYF.

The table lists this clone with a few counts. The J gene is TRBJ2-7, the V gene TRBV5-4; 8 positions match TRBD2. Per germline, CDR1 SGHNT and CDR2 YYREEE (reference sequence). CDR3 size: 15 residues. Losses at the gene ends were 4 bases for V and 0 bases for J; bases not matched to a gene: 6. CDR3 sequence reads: CASSPRGGSSYEQYF. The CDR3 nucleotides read TGTGCCAGCAGCCCCCGGGGGGGGAGCTCCTACGAGCAGTACTTC.

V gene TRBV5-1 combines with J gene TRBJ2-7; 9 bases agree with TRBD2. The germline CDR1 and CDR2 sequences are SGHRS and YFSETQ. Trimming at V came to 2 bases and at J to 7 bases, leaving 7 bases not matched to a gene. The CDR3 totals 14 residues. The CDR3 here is CASSFRREGREQYF. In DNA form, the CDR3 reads TGCGCCAGCAGCTTTCGGCGGGAGGGCCGGGAGCAGTACTTC.

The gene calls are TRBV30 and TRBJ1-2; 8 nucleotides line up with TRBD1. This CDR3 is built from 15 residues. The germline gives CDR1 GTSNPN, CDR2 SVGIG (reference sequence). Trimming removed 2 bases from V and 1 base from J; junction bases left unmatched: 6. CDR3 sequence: CAWSPWTGLNYGYTF. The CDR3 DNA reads TGTGCCTGGAGTCCATGGACAGGGCTTAACTATGGCTACACCTTC.

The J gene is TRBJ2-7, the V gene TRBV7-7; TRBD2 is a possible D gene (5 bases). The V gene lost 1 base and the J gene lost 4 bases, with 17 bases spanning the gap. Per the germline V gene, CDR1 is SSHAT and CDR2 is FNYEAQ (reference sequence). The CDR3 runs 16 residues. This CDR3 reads CASSLGRAIIEYEQYF. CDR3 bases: TGTGCCAGCAGCTTAGGGCGGGCCATCATTGAGTACGAGCAGTACTTC.

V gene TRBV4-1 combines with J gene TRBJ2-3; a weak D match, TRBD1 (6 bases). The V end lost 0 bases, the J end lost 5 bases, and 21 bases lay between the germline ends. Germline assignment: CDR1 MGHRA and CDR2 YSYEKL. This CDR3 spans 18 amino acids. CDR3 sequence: CASSQDIPGQGIRDTQYF. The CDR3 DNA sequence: TGCGCCAGCAGCCAAGATATTCCAGGGCAGGGGATTAGAGATACGCAGTATTTT.

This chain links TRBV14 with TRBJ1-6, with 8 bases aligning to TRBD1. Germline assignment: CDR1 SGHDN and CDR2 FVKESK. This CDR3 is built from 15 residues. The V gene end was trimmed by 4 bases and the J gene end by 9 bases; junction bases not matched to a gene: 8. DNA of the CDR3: TGTGCCAGCAGCCCCCTACAGGGGGGAACTTCACCCCTCCACTTT. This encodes CASSPLQGGTSPLHF.

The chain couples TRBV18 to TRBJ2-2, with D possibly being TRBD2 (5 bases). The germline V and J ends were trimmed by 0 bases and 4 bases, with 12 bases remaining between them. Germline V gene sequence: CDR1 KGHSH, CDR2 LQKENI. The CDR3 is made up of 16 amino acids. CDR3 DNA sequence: TGTGCCAGCTCACCACCCGGGGTGAGAGGCACCGGGGAGCTGTTTTTT. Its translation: CASSPPGVRGTGELFF. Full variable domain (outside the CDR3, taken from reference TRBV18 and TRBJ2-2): NAGVMQNPRHLVRRRGQEARLRCSPMKGHSHVYWYRQLPEEGLKFMVYLQKENIIDESGMPKERFSAEFPKEGPSILRIQQVVRGDSAAYFCASSPPGVRGTGELFFGEGSRLTVL.

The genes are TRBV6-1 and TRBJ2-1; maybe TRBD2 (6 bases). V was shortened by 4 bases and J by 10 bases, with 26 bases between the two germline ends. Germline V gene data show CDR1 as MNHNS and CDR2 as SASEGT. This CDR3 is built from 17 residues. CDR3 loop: CASSGRGSGTLIREQFF. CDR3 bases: TGTGCCAGCAGTGGACGGGGCTCCGGGACTCTCATTCGGGAGCAGTTCTTC.

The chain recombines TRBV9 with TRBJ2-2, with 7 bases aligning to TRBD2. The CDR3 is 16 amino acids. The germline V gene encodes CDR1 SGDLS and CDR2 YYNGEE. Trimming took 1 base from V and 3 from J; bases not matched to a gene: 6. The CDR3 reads CASSVYAGEYTGELFF. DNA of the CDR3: TGTGCCAGCAGCGTATATGCGGGAGAATACACCGGGGAGCTGTTTTTT.

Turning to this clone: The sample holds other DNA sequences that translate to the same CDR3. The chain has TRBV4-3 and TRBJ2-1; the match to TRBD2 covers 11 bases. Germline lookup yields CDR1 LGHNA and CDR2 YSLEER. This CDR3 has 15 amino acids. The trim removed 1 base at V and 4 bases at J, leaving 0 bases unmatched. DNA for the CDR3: TGCGCCAGCAGCCAAGGACTAGCGGGATACAATGAGCAGTTCTTC. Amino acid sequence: CASSQGLAGYNEQFF.

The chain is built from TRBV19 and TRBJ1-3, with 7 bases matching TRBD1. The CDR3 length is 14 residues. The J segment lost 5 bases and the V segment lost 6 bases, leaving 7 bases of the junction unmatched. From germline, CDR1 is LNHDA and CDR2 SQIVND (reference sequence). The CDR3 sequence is CASSLQGPRNTIYF. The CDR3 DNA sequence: TGTGCCAGTAGCTTACAGGGGCCAAGAAACACCATATATTTT.

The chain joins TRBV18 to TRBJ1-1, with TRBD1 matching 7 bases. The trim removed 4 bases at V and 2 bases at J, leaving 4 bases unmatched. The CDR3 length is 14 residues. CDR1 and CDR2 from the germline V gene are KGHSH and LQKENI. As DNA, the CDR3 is TGTGCCAGCTCACGGACAGGCTCCAACACTGAAGCTTTCTTT. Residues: CASSRTGSNTEAFF.

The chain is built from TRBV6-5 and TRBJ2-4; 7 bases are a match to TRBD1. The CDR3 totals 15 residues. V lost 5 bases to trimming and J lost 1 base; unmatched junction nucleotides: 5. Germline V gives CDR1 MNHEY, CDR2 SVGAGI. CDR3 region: CASSRKTGAKNIQYF. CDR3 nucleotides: TGTGCCAGCAGTAGAAAGACAGGGGCCAAAAACATTCAGTACTTC.

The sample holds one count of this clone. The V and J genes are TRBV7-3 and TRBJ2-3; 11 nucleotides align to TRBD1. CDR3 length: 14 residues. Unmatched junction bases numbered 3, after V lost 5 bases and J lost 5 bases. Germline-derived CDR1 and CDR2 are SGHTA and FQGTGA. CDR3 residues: CASSGQGAGDTQYF. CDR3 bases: TGTGCCAGCAGCGGACAGGGGGCTGGAGATACGCAGTATTTT.

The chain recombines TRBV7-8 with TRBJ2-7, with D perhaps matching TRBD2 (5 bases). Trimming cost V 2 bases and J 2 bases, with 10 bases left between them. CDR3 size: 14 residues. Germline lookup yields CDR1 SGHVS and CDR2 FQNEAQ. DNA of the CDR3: TGTGCCAGCAGCTTAAGGACTTCTACCTACGAGCAGTACTTC. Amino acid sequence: CASSLRTSTYEQYF.

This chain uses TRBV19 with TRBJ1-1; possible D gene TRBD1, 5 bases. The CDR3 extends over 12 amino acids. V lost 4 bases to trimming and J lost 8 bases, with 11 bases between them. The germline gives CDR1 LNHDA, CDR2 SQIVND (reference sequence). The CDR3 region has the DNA TGTGCCAGTAGTAGTCGGGGGTTCGAAGCTTTCTTT. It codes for CASSSRGFEAFF.

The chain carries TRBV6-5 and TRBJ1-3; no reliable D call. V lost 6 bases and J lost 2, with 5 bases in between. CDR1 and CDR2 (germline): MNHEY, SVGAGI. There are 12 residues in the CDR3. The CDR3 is CASRTPGNTIYF. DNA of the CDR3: TGTGCCAGCAGAACACCTGGAAACACCATATATTTT.